These T cell receptor beta chains were read from a single sample in a study of T cells in Graves' hyperthyroidism and ophthalmopathy. MiXCR, run by TCRdb on the multiplex PCR reads, gives a single entry per CDR3 protein. The sample records approximately 400,000 distinct CDR3 sequences, approximately 13% being singletons. Sequencing was performed on blood. The receptors here all came from a woman aged 55-69 years with Graves' hyperthyroidism. Each CDR3 is given with its conserved first and last residue. D genes are given only for firm matches. Expanded clones get a size class; other rows say once, few or many, or leave the size out.

d_gene,j_gene,v_gene,abundance,CDR3nt,CDR3aa
TRBD2,TRBJ2-7,TRBV27,many,TGTGCCAGCAGCCCGGGACTAGCGGGGGTCTACGAGCAGTACTTC,CASSPGLAGVYEQYF
TRBD2,TRBJ2-3,TRBV19,.,TGTGCCAGTAGTATAGAAGACGGGAGGAGCACAGATACGCAGTATTTT,CASSIEDGRSTDTQYF
TRBD1,TRBJ1-5,TRBV6-2/TRBV6-3,.,TGTGCCAGCAGTAACCCGGACAGGGGTGTAGATCAGCCCCAGCATTTT,CASSNPDRGVDQPQHF
.,TRBJ1-1,TRBV5-1,many,TGCGCCAGCAGACCGGGGGGCGGCGACGCTGAAGCTTTCTTT,CASRPGGGDAEAFF
TRBD2,TRBJ2-5,TRBV5-6,.,TGTGCCAGCAGCTTGGACGGGAGGGAGACCCAGTACTTC,CASSLDGRETQYF
.,TRBJ2-1,TRBV18,many,TGTGCCAGCTCACCGGGGCAGGCCGGATCCTACAATGAGCAGTTCTTC,CASSPGQAGSYNEQFF
.,TRBJ2-5,TRBV3-1,.,TGTGCCAGCAGCCAAGGAGCAGGGTTGAAGGGGGAGACCCAGTACTTC,CASSQGAGLKGETQYF
.,TRBJ2-7,TRBV24-1,.,TGTGCCACCAGTGACTACAGCTACGAGCAGTACTTC,CATSDYSYEQYF
.,TRBJ2-1,TRBV11-3,many,TGTGCCAGCAGCTTGTCCGTGGTGGGGCGACCCTACAATGAGCAGTTCTTC,CASSLSVVGRPYNEQFF
TRBD1,TRBJ2-7,TRBV27,.,TGTGCCAGCCGTTATCAGGGGGCCTACGAGCAGTACTTC,CASRYQGAYEQYF
TRBD2,TRBJ2-4,TRBV20-1,.,TGCAGTGCTAGAGGGGCTAGCGGGGGGGGGGTCAAAAACATTCAGTACTTC,CSARGASGGGVKNIQYF